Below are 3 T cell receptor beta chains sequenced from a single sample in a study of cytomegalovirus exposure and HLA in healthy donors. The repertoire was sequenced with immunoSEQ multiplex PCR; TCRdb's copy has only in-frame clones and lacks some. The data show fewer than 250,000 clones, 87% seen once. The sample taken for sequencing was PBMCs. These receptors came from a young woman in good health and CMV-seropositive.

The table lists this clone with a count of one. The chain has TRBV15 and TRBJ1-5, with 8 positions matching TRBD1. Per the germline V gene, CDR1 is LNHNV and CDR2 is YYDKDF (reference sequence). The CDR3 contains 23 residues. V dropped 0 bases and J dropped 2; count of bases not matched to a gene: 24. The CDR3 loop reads CATSRDGVRLDRDNMVGNQPQHF. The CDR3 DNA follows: TGTGCCACCAGCAGAGATGGAGTTAGGTTGGACAGGGACAATATGGTTGGCAATCAGCCCCAGCATTTT.

This chain's CDR3 is CASSEEGIPGGYGYTF. The CDR3 bases are TGTGCCAGCAGTGAAGAGGGTATCCCGGGGGGCTATGGCTACACCTTC. The rearrangement uses TRBV2 and TRBJ1-2; D may be TRBD1 (5 bases). V lost 1 base to trimming and J lost 4 bases, with 16 bases between them. The CDR3 totals 16 residues. Per the germline V gene, CDR1 is SNHLY and CDR2 is FYNNEI.

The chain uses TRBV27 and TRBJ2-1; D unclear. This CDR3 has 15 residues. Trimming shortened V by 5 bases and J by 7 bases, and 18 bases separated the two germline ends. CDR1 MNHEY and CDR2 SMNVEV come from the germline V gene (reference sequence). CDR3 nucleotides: TGTGCCAGCAGTCCGCCCGAGGATCTTCGGAATGAGCAGTTCTTC. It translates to CASSPPEDLRNEQFF.